Each of the 18 T cell receptor beta chains below was sequenced from the same sample in a study of cytomegalovirus exposure and HLA in healthy donors. PCR primers comprised 60 Vbeta and 13 Jbeta primers. Sequencing used immunoSEQ multiplex PCR; TCRdb keeps in-frame clones, though not all of them. This sample has 150,000 to 200,000 clones; around three quarters occur once, and the top ten carry less than 8.5%. The specimen sequenced was PBMCs. These receptor sequences come from a man aged 35 to 55 in good health and CMV-seropositive.

This clone was seen a single time. This chain joins TRBV11-2 and TRBJ2-5; D may be TRBD1 (6 bases). V lost 4 bases and J lost 0, with 9 bases in between. Germline-derived CDR1 and CDR2 are SGHAT and FQNNGV. The CDR3 covers 14 residues. CDR3 loop: CASSSGQYQETQYF. CDR3 in DNA: TGTGCCAGCAGCTCCGGACAGTACCAAGAGACCCAGTACTTC.

The V call is TRBV29-1, the J call TRBJ1-2, with a tentative D call TRBD1 (6 bases). This CDR3 region has 12 residues. V gave up 3 bases and J gave up 6 bases, with 11 bases separating them. Germline V gene lookup returns CDR1 SQVTM and CDR2 ANQGSEA. The CDR3 nucleotides are TGCAGCGTTGACAGGGGCCGAAATGGCTACACCTTC. This sequence encodes CSVDRGRNGYTF. Drawing the rest from reference TRBV29-1 and TRBJ1-2, the complete variable domain is SAVISQKPSRDICQRGTSLTIQCQVDSQVTMMFWYRQQPGQSLTLIATANQGSEATYESGFVIDKFPISRPNLTFSTLTVSNMSPEDSSIYLCSVDRGRNGYTFGSGTRLTVV.

This clone has only one observation. The chain carries TRBV12-5 and TRBJ2-7; 13 nucleotides line up with TRBD2. The CDR3 length is 14 residues. Germline loops: CDR1 LGHNT, CDR2 FRNRAP. V was clipped by 5 bases and J by 2 bases; unmatched bases: 0. CDR3 nucleotides: TGTGCTAGTGGTACTAGCGGGGGGGCCTACGAGCAGTACTTC. It translates to CASGTSGGAYEQYF.

The V gene is TRBV5-4, the J gene TRBJ2-2; 8 nucleotides align to TRBD1. There are 15 residues in the CDR3. Germline CDR1 reads SGHNT; CDR2 reads YYREEE (reference sequence). V lost 4 bases, J lost 7 bases, and 9 bases stayed unmatched. DNA of the CDR3: TGTGCCAGCAGCCGGGGGCAGGGGGCAAGCGGGGAGCTGTTTTTT. This codes for CASSRGQGASGELFF.

In its sample, this clone was seen a few times. The V and J genes are TRBV4-3 and TRBJ1-3, with 8 bases fitting TRBD1. The CDR3 has 16 residues. Germline V CDR1 and CDR2: LGHNA, YSLEER. V shed 0 bases, J shed 4 bases, and the junction held 5 bases outside the gene matches. CDR3 bases: TGCGCCAGCAGCCAAGATCGCAGGGGGCCCGGAAACACCATATATTTT. Encoded protein: CASSQDRRGPGNTIYF.

V usage is TRBV5-4 and J usage is TRBJ2-1; tentative D call: TRBD2 (5 bases). V lost 4 bases and J lost 5, with 10 bases in between. The CDR3 totals 13 residues. Germline V gene lookup returns CDR1 SGHNT and CDR2 YYREEE (reference sequence). CDR3 sequence: CASSRDYNNEQFF. For the CDR3, the DNA is TGTGCCAGCAGCCGGGATTATAACAATGAGCAGTTCTTC. Supplemented by reference TRBV5-4 and TRBJ2-1, the full variable domain reads ETGVTQSPTHLIKTRGQQVTLRCSSQSGHNTVSWYQQALGQGPQFIFQYYREEENGRGNFPPRFSGLQFPNYSSELNVNALELDDSALYLCASSRDYNNEQFFGPGTRLTVL.

V is TRBV11-2 and J is TRBJ2-2, with TRBD2 matching over 7 bases. The CDR3 has 15 amino acids. Unmatched junction bases numbered 3, after V lost 5 bases and J lost 0 bases. CDR1 and CDR2 from the germline V gene are SGHAT and FQNNGV. The CDR3 coding sequence is TGTGCCAGCAGCAAACTAGCGACGAACACCGGGGAGCTGTTTTTT. It is translated as CASSKLATNTGELFF.

The J gene is TRBJ2-3, the V gene TRBV6-1; 9 positions agree with TRBD2. Germline V lookup: CDR1 MNHNS, CDR2 SASEGT. The ends lost 4 bases at V and 0 bases at J; junction bases unmatched: 2. The CDR3 runs to 15 residues. This chain's CDR3 is CASSGLAASTDTQYF. DNA of the CDR3: TGTGCCAGCAGTGGACTAGCGGCTAGCACAGATACGCAGTATTTT.

In its sample, this clone was seen a few times. V is TRBV18 and J is TRBJ1-3; D is perhaps TRBD1 (5 bases). Trimming took 3 bases from V and 1 from J, leaving 16 bases between them. The CDR3 extends over 17 amino acids. CDR1 is KGHSH, CDR2 LQKENI, per germline. CDR3 sequence (DNA): TGTGCCAGCTCACCTATCCCAGCAGGGATTTCTGGAAACACCATATATTTT. The encoded protein is CASSPIPAGISGNTIYF.

This clone has a single count. V and J are TRBV7-3 and TRBJ2-5; D call uncertain. The J call is in doubt because the DNA end fits TRBJ2-7 better. Germline values: CDR1 SGHTA, CDR2 FQGTGA. This CDR3 has 11 amino acids. The CDR3 nucleotides read TGTGCCAGCAGCCCGAGATTCGAGCAGTACTTC. This codes for CASSPRFEQYF.

V gene TRBV7-9 combines with J gene TRBJ2-3; D perhaps matches TRBD2 (5 bases). Trimming pared 6 bases from V and 5 bases from J, leaving 18 bases between. This CDR3 contains 15 residues. Per the germline V gene, CDR1 is SEHNR and CDR2 is FQNEAQ (reference sequence). The CDR3 DNA follows: TGTGCCAGCAGACCCTGGAGGCTACGTGGAGATACGCAGTATTTT. Translating gives CASRPWRLRGDTQYF. Supplemented by reference TRBV7-9 and TRBJ2-3, the full variable domain reads DTGVSQNPRHKITKRGQNVTFRCDPISEHNRLYWYRQTLGQGPEFLTYFQNEAQLEKSRLLSDRFSAERPKGSFSTLEIQRTEQGDSAMYLCASRPWRLRGDTQYFGPGTRLTVL.

The J gene is TRBJ1-6, the V gene TRBV2, with 7 positions matching TRBD1. The CDR3 has 15 amino acids. V gave up 7 bases and J gave up 7 bases; unmatched junction bases: 10. Germline assignment: CDR1 SNHLY and CDR2 FYNNEI. CDR3: CASKKQGIENSPLHF. The CDR3 DNA is TGTGCCAGCAAGAAACAGGGGATCGAAAATTCACCCCTCCACTTT.

The CDR3 DNA reads as TGTGCCAGCAGCTTAATGAGCACGATCTATGGCTACACCTTC. This translates into CASSLMSTIYGYTF. The V and J genes are TRBV7-9 and TRBJ1-2; D is undetermined. V lost 2 bases, J lost 4 bases, and 11 bases lay in between. Germline CDR1 reads SEHNR; CDR2 reads FQNEAQ (reference sequence). The CDR3 is 14 residues long.

This chain joins TRBV15 and TRBJ1-3; D unclear. The CDR3 has 15 residues. Trimming cost V 5 bases and J 2 bases, with 13 bases left between them. Germline V gives CDR1 LNHNV, CDR2 YYDKDF (reference sequence). The CDR3 coding sequence is TGTGCCACCAGCGGCGGACGGGGTGCTGGAAACACCATATATTTT. Protein product: CATSGGRGAGNTIYF.

CDR3 residues: CASSVSAGGKGGYTF. The CDR3 DNA sequence: TGTGCCAGCAGCGTAAGTGCAGGGGGTAAAGGTGGCTACACCTTC. The chain uses TRBV9 and TRBJ1-2; 7 bases match TRBD1. Germline CDR1 SGDLS, CDR2 YYNGEE. CDR3 size: 15 residues. V was clipped by 1 base and J by 7 bases; unmatched bases: 10.

V gene TRBV30 combines with J gene TRBJ1-5, with D possibly matching TRBD1 (5 bases). Deletions cut 5 bases from V and 4 bases from J, with 12 bases between. The CDR3 length is 13 residues. In germline, CDR1 is GTSNPN, CDR2 SVGIG (reference sequence). The CDR3 bases are TGTGCCTGGCAGGGAGGGCTGAATCAGCCCCAGCATTTT. Amino acid sequence: CAWQGGLNQPQHF.

The V call is TRBV9, the J call TRBJ2-5, with TRBD1 matching 8 bases. The germline CDR1 and CDR2 sequences are SGDLS and YYNGEE. The CDR3 is 16 residues long. V trimming: 6 bases; J trimming: 1 base; junction bases outside the gene matches: 11. CDR3 nucleotides: TGTGCCAGCACCTTTCGGACAGGGCGAATCCAAGAGACCCAGTACTTC. Protein: CASTFRTGRIQETQYF.

The V and J genes are TRBV27 and TRBJ2-3; no firm D call. Trimming pared 0 bases from V and 0 bases from J, leaving 13 bases between. Per germline, CDR1 MNHEY and CDR2 SMNVEV (reference sequence). The CDR3 runs to 17 residues. In nucleotides, the CDR3 is TGTGCCAGCAGTTTATCGGCGGTTAATCCTAGCACAGATACGCAGTATTTT. Amino acids: CASSLSAVNPSTDTQYF.